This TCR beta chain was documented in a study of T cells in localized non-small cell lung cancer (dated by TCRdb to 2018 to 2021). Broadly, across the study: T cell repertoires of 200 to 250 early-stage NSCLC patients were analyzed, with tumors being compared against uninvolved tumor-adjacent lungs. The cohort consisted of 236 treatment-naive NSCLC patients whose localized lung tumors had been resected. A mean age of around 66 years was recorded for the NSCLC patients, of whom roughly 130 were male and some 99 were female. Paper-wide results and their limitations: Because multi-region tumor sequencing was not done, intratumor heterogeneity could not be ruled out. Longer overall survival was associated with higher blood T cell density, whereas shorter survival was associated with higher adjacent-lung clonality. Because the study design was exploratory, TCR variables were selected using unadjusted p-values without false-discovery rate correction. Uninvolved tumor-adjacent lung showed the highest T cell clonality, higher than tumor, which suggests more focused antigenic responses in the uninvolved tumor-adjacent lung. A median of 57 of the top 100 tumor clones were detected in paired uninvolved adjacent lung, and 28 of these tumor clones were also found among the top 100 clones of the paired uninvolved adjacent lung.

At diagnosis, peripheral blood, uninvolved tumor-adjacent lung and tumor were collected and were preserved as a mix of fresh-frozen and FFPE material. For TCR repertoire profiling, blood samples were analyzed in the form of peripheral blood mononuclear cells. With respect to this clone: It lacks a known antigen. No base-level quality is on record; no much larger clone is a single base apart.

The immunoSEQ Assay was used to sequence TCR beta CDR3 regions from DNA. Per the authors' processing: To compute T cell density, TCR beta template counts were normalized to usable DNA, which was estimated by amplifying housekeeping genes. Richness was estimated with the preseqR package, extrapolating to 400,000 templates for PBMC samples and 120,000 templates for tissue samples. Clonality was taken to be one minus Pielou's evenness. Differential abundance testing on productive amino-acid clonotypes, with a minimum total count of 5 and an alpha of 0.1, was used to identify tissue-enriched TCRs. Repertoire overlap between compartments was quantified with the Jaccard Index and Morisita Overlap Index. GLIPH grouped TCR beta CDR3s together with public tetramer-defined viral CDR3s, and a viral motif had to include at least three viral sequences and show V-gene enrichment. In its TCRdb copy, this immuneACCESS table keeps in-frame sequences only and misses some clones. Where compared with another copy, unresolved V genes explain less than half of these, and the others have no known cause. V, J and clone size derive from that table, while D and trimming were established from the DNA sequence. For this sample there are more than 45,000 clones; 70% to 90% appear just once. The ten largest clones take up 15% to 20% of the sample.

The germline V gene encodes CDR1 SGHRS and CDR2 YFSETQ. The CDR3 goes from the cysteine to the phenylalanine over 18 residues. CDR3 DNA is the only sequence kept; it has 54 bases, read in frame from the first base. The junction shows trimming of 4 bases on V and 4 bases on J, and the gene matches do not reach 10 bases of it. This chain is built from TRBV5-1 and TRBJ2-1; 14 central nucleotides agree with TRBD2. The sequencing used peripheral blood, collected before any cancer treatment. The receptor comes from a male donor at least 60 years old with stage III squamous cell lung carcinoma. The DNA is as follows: TGCGCCAGCAGCCTCACCCCCGGGACTAGCGGGGGTTACAATGAGCAGTTCTTC. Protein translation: CASSLTPGTSGGYNEQFF.